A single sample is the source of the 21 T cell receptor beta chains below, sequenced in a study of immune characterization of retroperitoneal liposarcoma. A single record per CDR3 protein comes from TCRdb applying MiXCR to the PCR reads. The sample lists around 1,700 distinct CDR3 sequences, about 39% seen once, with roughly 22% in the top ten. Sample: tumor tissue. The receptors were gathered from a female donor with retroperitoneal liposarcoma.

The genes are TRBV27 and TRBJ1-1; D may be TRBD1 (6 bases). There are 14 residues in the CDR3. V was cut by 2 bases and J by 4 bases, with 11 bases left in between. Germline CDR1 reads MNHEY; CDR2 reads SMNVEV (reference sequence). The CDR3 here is CASSLGGRVTEAFF. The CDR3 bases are TGTGCCAGCAGTTTAGGGGGGCGCGTCACTGAAGCTTTCTTT.

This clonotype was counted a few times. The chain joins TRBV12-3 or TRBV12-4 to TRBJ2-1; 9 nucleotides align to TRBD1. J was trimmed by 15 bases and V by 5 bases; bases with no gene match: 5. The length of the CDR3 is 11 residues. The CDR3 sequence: CASSTGQGRFF. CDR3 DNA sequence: TGTGCCAGCAGTACCGGACAGGGGCGGTTCTTC.

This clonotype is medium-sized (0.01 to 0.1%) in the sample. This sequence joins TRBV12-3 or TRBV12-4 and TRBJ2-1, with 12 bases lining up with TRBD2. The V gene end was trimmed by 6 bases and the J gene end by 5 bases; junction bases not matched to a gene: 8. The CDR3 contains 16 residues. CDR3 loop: CASSYETSGRNNEQFF. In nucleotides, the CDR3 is TGTGCCAGCAGCTATGAGACTAGCGGGAGAAACAATGAGCAGTTCTTC.

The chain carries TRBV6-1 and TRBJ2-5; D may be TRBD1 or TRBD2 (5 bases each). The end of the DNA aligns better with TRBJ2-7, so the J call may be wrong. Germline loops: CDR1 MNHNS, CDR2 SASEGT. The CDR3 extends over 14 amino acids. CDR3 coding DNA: TGTGCCAGCAGTGTAGGGGAGTTCTCCTACGAGCAGTACTTC. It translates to CASSVGEFSYEQYF.

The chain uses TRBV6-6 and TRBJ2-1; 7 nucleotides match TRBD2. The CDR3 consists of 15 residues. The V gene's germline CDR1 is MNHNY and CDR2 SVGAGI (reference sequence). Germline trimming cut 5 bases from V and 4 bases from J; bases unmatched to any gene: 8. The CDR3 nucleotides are TGTGCCAGCAGTGCCGGGACTACCGCATACAATGAGCAGTTCTTC. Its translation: CASSAGTTAYNEQFF.

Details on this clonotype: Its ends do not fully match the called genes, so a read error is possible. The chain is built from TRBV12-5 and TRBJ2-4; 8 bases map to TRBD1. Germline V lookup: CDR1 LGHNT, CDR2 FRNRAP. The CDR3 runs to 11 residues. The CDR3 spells CASAEAGQVGF. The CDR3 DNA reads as TGTGCTAGTGCTGAGGCGGGACAGGTTGGCTTC. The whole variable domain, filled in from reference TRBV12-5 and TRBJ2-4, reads DARVTQTPRHKVTEMGQEVTMRCQPILGHNTVFWYRQTMMQGLELLAYFRNRAPLDDSGMPKDRFSAEMPDATLATLKIQPSEPRDSAVYFCASAEAGQVGFGAGTRLSVL.

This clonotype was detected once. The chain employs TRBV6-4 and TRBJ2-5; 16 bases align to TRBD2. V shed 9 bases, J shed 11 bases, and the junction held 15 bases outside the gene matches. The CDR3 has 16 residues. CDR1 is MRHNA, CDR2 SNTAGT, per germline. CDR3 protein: CASSRGLAGGPGEQYF. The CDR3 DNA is TGTGCCAGTAGCCGGGGACTAGCGGGAGGGCCGGGTGAGCAGTACTTC.

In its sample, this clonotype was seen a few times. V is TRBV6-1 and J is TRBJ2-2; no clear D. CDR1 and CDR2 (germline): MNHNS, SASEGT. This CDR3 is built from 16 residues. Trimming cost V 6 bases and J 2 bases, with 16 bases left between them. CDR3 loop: CASSPPVSVNTGELFF. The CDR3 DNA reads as TGTGCCAGCAGCCCCCCGGTGTCAGTCAACACCGGGGAGCTGTTTTTT.

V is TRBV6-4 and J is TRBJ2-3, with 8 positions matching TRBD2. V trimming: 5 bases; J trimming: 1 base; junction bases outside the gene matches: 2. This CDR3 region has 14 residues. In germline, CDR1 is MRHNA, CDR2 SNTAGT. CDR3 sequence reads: CASSSGSGTDTQYF. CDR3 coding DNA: TGTGCCAGCAGTAGCGGGAGTGGCACAGATACGCAGTATTTT.

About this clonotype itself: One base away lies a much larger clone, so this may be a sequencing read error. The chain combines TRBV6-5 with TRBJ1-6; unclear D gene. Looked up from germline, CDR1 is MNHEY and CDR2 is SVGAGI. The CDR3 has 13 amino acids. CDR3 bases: TGTGCCAGCAGTGAAGAGAGGAATTCACCCCTCCAGTTT. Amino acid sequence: CASSEERNSPLQF.

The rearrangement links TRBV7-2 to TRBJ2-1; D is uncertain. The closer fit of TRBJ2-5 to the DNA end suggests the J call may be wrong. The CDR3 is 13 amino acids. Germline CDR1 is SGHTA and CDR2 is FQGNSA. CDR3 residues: CASSFQLGETQYF. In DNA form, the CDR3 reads TGTGCCAGCAGCTTTCAACTCGGGGAGACCCAGTACTTC.

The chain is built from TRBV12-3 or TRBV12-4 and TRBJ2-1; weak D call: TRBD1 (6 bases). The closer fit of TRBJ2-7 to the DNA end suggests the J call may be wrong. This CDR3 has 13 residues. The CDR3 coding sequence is TGTGCCAGCAGTCGGGACATCTACAATGAGCAGTACTTC. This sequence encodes CASSRDIYNEQYF.

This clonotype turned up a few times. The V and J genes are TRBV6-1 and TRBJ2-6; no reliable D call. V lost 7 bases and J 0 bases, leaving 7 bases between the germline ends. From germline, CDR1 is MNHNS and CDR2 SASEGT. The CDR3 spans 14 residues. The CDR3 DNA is TGTGCCAGCAAGCAGACCTCTGGGGCCAACGTCCTGACTTTC. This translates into CASKQTSGANVLTF.

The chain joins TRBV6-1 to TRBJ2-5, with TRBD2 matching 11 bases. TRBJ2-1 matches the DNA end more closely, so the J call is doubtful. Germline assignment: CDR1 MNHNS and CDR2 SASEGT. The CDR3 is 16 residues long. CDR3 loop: CASRRRASGGYNEQFF. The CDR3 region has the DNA TGTGCCAGCAGACGCAGAGCTAGCGGGGGGTACAATGAGCAGTTCTTC.

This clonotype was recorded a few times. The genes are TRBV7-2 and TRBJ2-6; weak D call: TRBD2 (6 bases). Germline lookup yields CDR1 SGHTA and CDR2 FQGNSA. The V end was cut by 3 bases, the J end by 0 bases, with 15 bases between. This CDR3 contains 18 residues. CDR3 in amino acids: CASSLQPAGFSGANVLTF. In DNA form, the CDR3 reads TGTGCCAGCAGCTTGCAGCCAGCGGGTTTCTCTGGGGCCAACGTCCTGACTTTC.

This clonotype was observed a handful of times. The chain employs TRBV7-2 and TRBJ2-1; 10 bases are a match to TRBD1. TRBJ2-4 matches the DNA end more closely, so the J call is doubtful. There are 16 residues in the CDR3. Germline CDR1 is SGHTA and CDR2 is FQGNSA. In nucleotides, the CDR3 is TGTGCCAGCAGCTTAAGTTCGGGACAGGGGAAAAACATTCAGTACTTC. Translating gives CASSLSSGQGKNIQYF.

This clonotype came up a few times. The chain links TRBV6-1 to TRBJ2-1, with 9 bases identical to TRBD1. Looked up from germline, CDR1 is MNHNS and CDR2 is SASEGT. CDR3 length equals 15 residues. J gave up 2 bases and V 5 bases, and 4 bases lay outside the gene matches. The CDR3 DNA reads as TGTGCCAGCAGTCAACAGGGGGCCCCCTACAATGAGCAGTTCTTC. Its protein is CASSQQGAPYNEQFF.

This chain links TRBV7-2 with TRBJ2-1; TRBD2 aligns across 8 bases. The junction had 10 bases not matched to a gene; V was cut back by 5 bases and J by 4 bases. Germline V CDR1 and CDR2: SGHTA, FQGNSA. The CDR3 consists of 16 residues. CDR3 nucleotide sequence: TGTGCCAGCAGCAAGAGAGCGGGAGCGCTATACAATGAGCAGTTCTTC. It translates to CASSKRAGALYNEQFF.

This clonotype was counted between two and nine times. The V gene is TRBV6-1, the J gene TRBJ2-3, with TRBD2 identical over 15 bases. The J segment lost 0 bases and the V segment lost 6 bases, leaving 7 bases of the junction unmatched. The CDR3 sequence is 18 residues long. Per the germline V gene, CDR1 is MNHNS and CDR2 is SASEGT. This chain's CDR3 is CASRLGTSGRSSTDTQYF. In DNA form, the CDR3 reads TGTGCCAGCAGACTGGGGACTAGCGGGAGGTCTAGCACAGATACGCAGTATTTT.

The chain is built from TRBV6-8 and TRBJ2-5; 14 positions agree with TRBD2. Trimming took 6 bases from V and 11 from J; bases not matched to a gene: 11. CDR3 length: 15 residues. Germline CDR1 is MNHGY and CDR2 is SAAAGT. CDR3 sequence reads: CASSRLAGGPDEQYF. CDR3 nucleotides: TGTGCCAGCAGCCGACTAGCGGGGGGGCCTGATGAGCAGTACTTC.

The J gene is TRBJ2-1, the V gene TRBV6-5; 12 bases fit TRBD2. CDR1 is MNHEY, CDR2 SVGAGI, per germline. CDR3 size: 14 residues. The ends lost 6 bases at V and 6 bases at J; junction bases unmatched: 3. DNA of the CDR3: TGTGCCAGCAGCGGACTAGCGGGGCTCAATGAGCAGTTCTTC. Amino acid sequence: CASSGLAGLNEQFF.